Presented here are 16 T cell receptor beta chains from one specimen sequenced in a study of blood T cell repertoires in COVID-19. Assay: immunoSEQ multiplex PCR; the TCRdb copy retains only in-frame clones and omits some. The sample lists approximately 240,000 clones, 83% occurring once. Sequencing input: peripheral blood. The origin of the receptors is a human donor in a cohort sampled during active COVID-19.

This sequence joins TRBV28 and TRBJ2-1; the match to TRBD2 covers 8 bases. The V and J ends lost 4 bases and 5 bases, in that order; junction bases with no gene match: 13. The CDR3 consists of 17 residues. CDR1 and CDR2 from the germline V gene are MDHEN and SYDVKM. DNA for the CDR3: TGTGCCAGCAGTTCCCCATTCAGGGGACTAGGCGACAATGAGCAGTTCTTC. This encodes CASSSPFRGLGDNEQFF.

This rearrangement joins TRBV11-3 to TRBJ2-7, with 11 bases aligning to TRBD2. The V segment lost 2 bases and the J segment 5 bases; nucleotides outside the gene matches: 2. This CDR3 contains 14 residues. The germline V gene has CDR1 SGHNT and CDR2 YENEEA. The CDR3 nucleotides are TGTGCCAGCAGCTTAACTAGCGGGAGTGACGAGCAGTACTTC. Protein: CASSLTSGSDEQYF.

This chain joins TRBV29-1 and TRBJ2-7, with D maybe TRBD1 (6 bases). With 4 bases removed from V and 0 bases from J, the gap between germline ends came to 13 bases. CDR1 and CDR2 from the germline V gene are SQVTM and ANQGSEA. The CDR3 covers 14 residues. The CDR3 reads CSVGTVLNSYEQYF. CDR3 in DNA: TGCAGCGTTGGGACAGTCCTAAACTCCTACGAGCAGTACTTC.

The J gene is TRBJ2-2, the V gene TRBV25-1; TRBD1 aligns across 7 bases. CDR1 MGHDK and CDR2 SYGVNS come from the germline V gene. The CDR3 sequence is 18 residues long. V dropped 6 bases and J dropped 2; count of bases not matched to a gene: 15. The CDR3 DNA follows: TGTGCCAGCAGCAATACCATGCACAGGGGCGGAAACACCGGGGAGCTGTTTTTT. Translation gives CASSNTMHRGGNTGELFF.

This chain connects TRBV7-6 to TRBJ2-1, with TRBD2 matching over 13 bases. V lost 5 bases, J lost 5 bases, and 12 bases stayed unmatched. The length of the CDR3 is 18 residues. The V gene's germline CDR1 is SGHVS and CDR2 FNYEAQ. CDR3 amino acids: CASSQRRTSGSRDNEQFF. The CDR3 nucleotides read TGTGCCAGCAGCCAAAGGAGGACTAGCGGGAGTCGGGACAATGAGCAGTTCTTC.

The rearrangement joins TRBV27 to TRBJ2-1; 8 bases are a match to TRBD2. This CDR3 is built from 13 residues. Looked up from germline, CDR1 is MNHEY and CDR2 is SMNVEV (reference sequence). V dropped 5 bases and J dropped 6; count of bases not matched to a gene: 3. The CDR3, as DNA: TGTGCCAGCAGTATACTAGCGGCCAATGAGCAGTTCTTC. Amino acids: CASSILAANEQFF.

The chain has TRBV5-1 and TRBJ1-3; no clear D. The germline V and J ends were trimmed by 0 bases and 4 bases, with 14 bases remaining between them. Germline lookup yields CDR1 SGHRS and CDR2 YFSETQ. CDR3 size: 16 residues. CDR3 coding DNA: TGCGCCAGCAGCTTGGGGCAGAGCGGGCGAGGAAACACCATATATTTT. Translating it yields CASSLGQSGRGNTIYF.

This chain links TRBV5-6 with TRBJ1-1; TRBD1 matches at 7 bases. The trim removed 2 bases at V and 0 bases at J, leaving 4 bases unmatched. Per the germline V gene, CDR1 is SGHDT and CDR2 is YYEEEE. CDR3 length equals 15 residues. The CDR3 loop reads CASSFRTGLNTEAFF. Written as DNA, the CDR3 is TGTGCCAGCAGCTTCAGGACAGGACTGAACACTGAAGCTTTCTTT.

The rearrangement links TRBV12-3 or TRBV12-4 to TRBJ1-6; unclear D gene. The CDR3 is 12 residues long. Between the trimmed V and J ends, which lost 5 bases and 6 bases, there was a span of 5 bases. The CDR3 protein is CASSPPNSPLHF. The DNA for the CDR3 is TGTGCCAGCAGTCCTCCTAATTCACCCCTCCACTTT.

The rearrangement uses TRBV6-5 and TRBJ2-1; D not certain. Germline CDR1 is MNHEY and CDR2 is SVGAGI. V lost 0 bases and J lost 12, with 21 bases in between. The CDR3 runs 16 residues. CDR3 amino acids: CASSYSKVFGARRQFF. Here the CDR3 DNA reads TGTGCCAGCAGTTACTCGAAGGTGTTTGGTGCAAGGAGGCAGTTCTTC.

This chain joins TRBV9 and TRBJ2-6, with 14 bases that match TRBD2. This CDR3 contains 20 residues. From germline, CDR1 is SGDLS and CDR2 YYNGEE. V was clipped by 3 bases and J by 2 bases; unmatched bases: 10. The CDR3 loop is CASSAGLAGGIRAGANVLTF. The CDR3 DNA is TGTGCCAGCAGCGCCGGACTAGCGGGGGGTATCAGAGCTGGGGCCAACGTCCTGACTTTC.

The rearrangement joins TRBV6-5 to TRBJ2-1; D uncertain. The ends were cut back, 2 bases at V and 5 bases at J, with 7 bases in the middle. Germline V gene sequence: CDR1 MNHEY, CDR2 SVGAGI. The CDR3 length is 13 residues. CDR3 amino acids: CASSYGPHNEQFF. The CDR3 nucleotides read TGTGCCAGCAGTTACGGGCCCCACAATGAGCAGTTCTTC.

This clone occurred once. The V call is TRBV5-5, the J call TRBJ1-1; weak D call: TRBD1 (6 bases). With 5 bases removed from V and 5 bases from J, the gap between germline ends came to 16 bases. CDR1 is SGHKS and CDR2 is YYEKEE in the germline V gene (reference sequence). The CDR3 extends over 14 amino acids. The chain's CDR3 is CASRRDISITEAFF. CDR3 bases: TGTGCCAGCAGACGGGACATTAGCATTACTGAAGCTTTCTTT.

This clone was picked up one time. The chain carries TRBV7-9 and TRBJ1-1; 9 bases are a match to TRBD1. The CDR3 has 15 amino acids. Losses at the gene ends were 5 bases for V and 1 base for J; bases not matched to a gene: 5. Germline loops: CDR1 SEHNR, CDR2 FQNEAQ (reference sequence). Here the CDR3 DNA reads TGTGCCAGCAGCCCGCCGGGACAGGGGAACACTGAAGCTTTCTTT. Its protein is CASSPPGQGNTEAFF.

In this sample, this clone turned up once. V is TRBV19 and J is TRBJ2-1; TRBD2 is a possible D gene (5 bases). V was trimmed by 3 bases and J by 10 bases, leaving 10 bases between them. The CDR3 totals 12 residues. CDR1 is LNHDA, CDR2 SQIVND, per germline (reference sequence). CDR3 coding DNA: TGTGCCAGTAGTATCGGAGGCGGGGAGCAGTTCTTC. It yields the protein CASSIGGGEQFF.

V gene TRBV7-8 combines with J gene TRBJ2-1; TRBD2 is a possible D gene (6 bases). The V gene lost 1 base and the J gene lost 9 bases, with 16 bases spanning the gap. The CDR3 consists of 15 residues. Per germline, CDR1 SGHVS and CDR2 FQNEAQ. CDR3 amino acids: CASSLGWRGRGEQFF. The CDR3 bases are TGTGCCAGCAGCTTAGGGTGGCGGGGACGGGGTGAGCAGTTCTTC.